Listed below are T cell receptor beta chains from one sample, sequenced in a study of cytomegalovirus exposure and HLA in healthy donors. Clones were sequenced by immunoSEQ multiplex PCR, and TCRdb holds only the in-frame ones, with some missing. The sample totals about 140,000 clones. The sequencing sample was made of PBMCs. The receptors come from a woman aged 18-30 years in good health and CMV-seronegative. CDR3s include the opening cysteine and the closing phenylalanine or tryptophan. The order of the fields is CDR3 protein, CDR3 DNA, V gene, J gene, D gene. D genes are given only for firm matches.

CASSLAGTSGSPGEETQYF	TGTGCCAGCAGTTTAGCCGGGACTAGCGGGAGCCCCGGGGAAGAGACCCAGTACTTC	TRBV27	TRBJ2-5	TRBD2
CASSLSRTAYEQYF	TGTGCCAGCAGTTTATCGCGGACAGCCTACGAGCAGTACTTC	TRBV27	TRBJ2-7	.
CASSFRDQPQHF	TGTGCCAGCAGCTTCCGGGATCAGCCCCAGCATTTT	TRBV5-8	TRBJ1-5	.
CASTSPGNPYNEQFF	TGTGCCAGCACCTCCCCCGGGAACCCTTACAATGAGCAGTTCTTC	TRBV27	TRBJ2-1	.
CASSSSMAWADEQFF	TGTGCCAGCAGCTCCTCCATGGCGTGGGCCGATGAGCAGTTCTTC	TRBV11-3	TRBJ2-1	.
CASSLLATSSNEQFF	TGTGCCAGCAGTTTGCTAGCAACCTCCTCCAATGAGCAGTTCTTC	TRBV27	TRBJ2-1	.
CASSLPADNSPLHF	TGTGCCAGCAGTCTCCCCGCAGATAATTCACCCCTCCACTTT	TRBV27	TRBJ1-6	.
CASSLGVGSAKNIQYF	TGTGCCAGCAGCTTAGGGGTCGGGAGTGCCAAAAACATTCAGTACTTC	TRBV7-8	TRBJ2-4	.
CASSAGSSYNEQFF	TGTGCCAGCAGCGCCGGGTCCTCCTACAATGAGCAGTTCTTC	TRBV9	TRBJ2-1	.
CASATGAGNTIYF	TGTGCCAGCGCGACAGGGGCTGGAAACACCATATATTTT	TRBV19	TRBJ1-3	TRBD1
CASSEDRDQPQHF	TGTGCCAGCAGCGAAGACAGGGATCAGCCCCAGCATTTT	TRBV7-2	TRBJ1-5	TRBD1
CASSHGQLYSPLHF	TGTGCCAGCAGTCACGGACAGCTTTATTCACCCCTCCACTTT	TRBV6-6	TRBJ1-6	.
CAWLQGDTQYF	TGTGCCTGGCTACAGGGGGATACGCAGTATTTT	TRBV30	TRBJ2-3	TRBD1
CASSPGPLLASYNEQFF	TGTGCCAGCAGCCCGGGGCCTCTACTAGCGTCCTACAATGAGCAGTTCTTC	TRBV4-2	TRBJ2-1	TRBD2
CASSPQVSNQPQHF	TGTGCCAGTAGTCCACAGGTTTCCAATCAGCCCCAGCATTTT	TRBV19	TRBJ1-5	.
CASSVATQREGLEQFF	TGTGCCAGCAGCGTAGCTACCCAGCGGGAGGGCCTGGAGCAGTTCTTC	TRBV9	TRBJ2-1	TRBD2
CASSPFGTDNYGYTF	TGTGCCAGCTCACCATTCGGGACAGACAACTATGGCTACACCTTC	TRBV18	TRBJ1-2	TRBD1
CASRSADAEAFF	TGTGCCAGCAGGTCAGCGGACGCTGAAGCTTTCTTT	TRBV5-5	TRBJ1-1	.
CATRAFPDTQYF	TGTGCCACCAGGGCATTCCCAGATACGCAGTATTTT	TRBV28	TRBJ2-3	.
CASSQGIRTGTANTIYF	TGTGCCAGCAGCCAAGGGATACGGACAGGGACGGCGAACACCATATATTTT	TRBV14	TRBJ1-3	TRBD1
CASSLLGTPQVETQYF	TGCGCCAGCAGCTTACTGGGGACTCCGCAGGTGGAGACCCAGTACTTC	TRBV7-3	TRBJ2-5	.
CASSPGRGETDTQYF	TGCGCCAGCAGCCCCGGGAGAGGTGAGACAGATACGCAGTATTTT	TRBV5-1	TRBJ2-3	.
CASSLVGGSGYGYTF	TGTGCCAGCAGCTTAGTAGGGGGTTCAGGCTATGGCTACACCTTC	TRBV7-2	TRBJ1-2	.
CASSVLGDRNYNEQFF	TGTGCCAGCAGCGTACTCGGAGACAGAAACTACAATGAGCAGTTCTTC	TRBV9	TRBJ2-1	.
CASSFRLAGGPDTQYF	TGTGCCAGCAGCTTTCGACTAGCGGGAGGGCCAGATACGCAGTATTTT	TRBV5-4	TRBJ2-3	TRBD2
CASSKFKGRGTEAFF	TGTGCCAGCAGCAAATTCAAAGGCCGGGGGACTGAAGCTTTCTTT	TRBV21-1	TRBJ1-1	.
CASSIPGNQPQHF	TGTGCCAGTAGTATACCAGGGAATCAGCCCCAGCATTTT	TRBV19	TRBJ1-5	.
CASSVPGQGAYGYTF	TGCGCCAGCAGTGTCCCGGGACAGGGGGCATATGGCTACACCTTC	TRBV10-1	TRBJ1-2	TRBD1
CASSQGPKNSPLHF	TGTGCCAGCAGTCAGGGGCCGAAAAATTCACCCCTCCACTTT	TRBV6-5	TRBJ1-6	.
CASSLFGDTTDTQYF	TGTGCCAGCAGCTTGTTTGGGGACACCACAGATACGCAGTATTTT	TRBV11-3	TRBJ2-3	.
CASSQGGQTPNEQFF	TGCGCCAGCAGCCAAGGGGGACAGACCCCCAATGAGCAGTTCTTC	TRBV4-3	TRBJ2-1	TRBD1
CASSQGGVIAGTQETQYF	TGTGCCAGCAGCCAAGGGGGTGTGATAGCGGGAACTCAAGAGACCCAGTACTTC	TRBV4-2	TRBJ2-5	TRBD2
CATRAPRPSSGELFF	TGTGCCACCCGAGCCCCCCGGCCCTCTAGCGGGGAGCTGTTTTTT	TRBV6-1	TRBJ2-2	.
CASSMLAGGARDTQYF	TGTGCCAGTAGTATGTTGGCGGGAGGGGCAAGAGATACGCAGTATTTT	TRBV19	TRBJ2-3	TRBD2
CASSQPGMALGQPQHF	TGTGCCAGCAGTCAGCCAGGGATGGCTCTAGGGCAGCCCCAGCATTTT	TRBV28	TRBJ1-5	.
CSVEARGTEAFF	TGCAGCGTAGAAGCCAGGGGGACTGAAGCTTTCTTT	TRBV29-1	TRBJ1-1	TRBD1
CSVGGTGSQPQHF	TGCAGCGTTGGCGGGACAGGGAGTCAGCCCCAGCATTTT	TRBV29-1	TRBJ1-5	TRBD1
CASRREPSTDTQYF	TGTGCCAGCAGGCGGGAACCTTCCACAGATACGCAGTATTTT	TRBV7-9	TRBJ2-3	.
CASSQDSASGYNEQFF	TGTGCCAGCAGCCAAGATAGTGCTAGCGGATACAATGAGCAGTTCTTC	TRBV4-2	TRBJ2-1	TRBD2
CASSVGQGAWGYTF	TGTGCCAGCAGCGTAGGACAGGGGGCGTGGGGCTACACCTTC	TRBV9	TRBJ1-2	TRBD1
CASSSTGRNYNEQFF	TGCGCCAGCAGCTCGACAGGGAGGAACTACAATGAGCAGTTCTTC	TRBV5-1	TRBJ2-1	.
CASRAMGQGVNTEAFF	TGTGCCAGCAGAGCCATGGGACAGGGAGTGAACACTGAAGCTTTCTTT	TRBV14	TRBJ1-1	TRBD1
CASSVYGQDNYGYTF	TGTGCCAGTAGTGTGTATGGACAGGACAACTATGGCTACACCTTC	TRBV19	TRBJ1-2	TRBD1
CASSSVRTSDGGDTQYF	TGTGCCAGCAGCTCCGTACGGACTAGCGATGGGGGGGATACGCAGTATTTT	TRBV5-6	TRBJ2-3	TRBD2
CASSAARTDYEQYF	TGTGCCAGCAGTGCTGCCAGGACAGACTACGAGCAGTACTTC	TRBV6-5	TRBJ2-7	.
CASSFYRGLAFF	TGTGCCAGCAGCTTTTACAGGGGGCTAGCTTTCTTT	TRBV5-6	TRBJ1-1	TRBD1
CASSPTAGGRGTDTQYF	TGTGCCAGCAGCCCCACGGCTGGCGGCCGGGGCACAGATACGCAGTATTTT	TRBV5-6	TRBJ2-3	.
CASSVGSTDTQYF	TGTGCCAGCAGCGTCGGGAGCACAGATACGCAGTATTTT	TRBV9	TRBJ2-3	.
CASSRTQGGEAFF	TGTGCCAGCAGCCGGACCCAGGGTGGTGAAGCTTTCTTT	TRBV7-2	TRBJ1-1	.